This T cell receptor (beta chain) was captured by sequencing in a study of vaccination and CD4 T cells after COVID-19. As regards this clonotype: Its target is not known.

The time point is: late sampling 161 to 241 days after vaccination in a few convalescent patients. Treatment of the sample: approximately 11-day PBMC culture with coronavirus spike peptide pools or control peptides (ViraFEST assay). ViraFEST used peptide pools to expand antigen-specific T cells before TCR sequencing. The CDR3 spans 15 residues. The germline V gene has CDR1 LNHNV and CDR2 YYDKDF (reference sequence). The V gene lost 0 bases and the J gene lost 8 bases, with 14 bases spanning the gap. Oncomine TCR Beta short-read sequencing was applied to DNA from cultured CD4+ T cells. Using its own MiXCR run on the PCR reads, TCRdb lists one record per CDR3 protein. The table has about 23,000 distinct CDR3 sequences, about 45% seen once.

The TCR comes from a human donor who had recovered from COVID-19. J is TRBJ2-1 and V is TRBV15; D not certain. The material was CD4+ T cells from blood, cultured in vitro, obtained about 7 months after SARS-CoV-2 vaccination. In DNA, the CDR3 is TGTGCCACCAGCAGAGATAGTATAGCAACGGATGAGCAGTTCTTC. It yields the protein CATSRDSIATDEQFF.